The 13 T cell receptor gamma chains in this list originate from one sample, sequenced in a study of gamma-delta chains in newborns, infants, children. TCRdb ran CATT on the reads. Counted here are 2,500 to 3,500 gamma-chain clones, approximately 24% occurring once; the ten biggest clones make up roughly 20%. Sequencing was performed on blood. The receptors were sampled from a child who was a newborn, infant or young child, either healthy, febrile or measles-vaccinated (not recorded which).

This clone was found a few times. The chain combines TRGV9 with TRGJP. Per the germline V gene, CDR1 is GITISATS and CDR2 is ISYDGTV (reference sequence). The CDR3 covers 17 residues. With 2 bases clipped from V and 5 bases from J, the junction kept 6 bases outside the gene matches. CDR3 residues: CALWEAEKELGKKIKVF. The CDR3 region has the DNA TGTGCCTTGTGGGAGGCAGAAAAAGAGTTGGGCAAAAAAATCAAGGTATTT.

This clone is labeled as large. This chain joins TRGV4 and TRGJ1 or TRGJ2. Trimming cost V 9 bases and J 9 bases; bases outside gene matches: 5. The CDR3 is made up of 9 amino acids. Germline CDR1 is EGSTGY and CDR2 is YDSYTSSV. DNA for the CDR3: TGTGCCACCCGCCCTAAGAAACTCTTT. Amino acid sequence: CATRPKKLF.

Judged by abundance, this clone is medium-sized. The same CDR3 is also encoded by other DNA sequences in this sample. The rearrangement uses TRGV9 and TRGJP. CDR1 and CDR2 from the germline V gene are GITISATS and ISYDGTV (reference sequence). This CDR3 contains 18 residues. The J segment lost 7 bases and the V segment lost 2 bases, leaving 11 bases of the junction unmatched. CDR3 in amino acids: CALWEAHVAELGKKIKVF. Written as DNA, the CDR3 is TGTGCCTTGTGGGAGGCACATGTGGCCGAGTTGGGCAAAAAAATCAAGGTATTT.

Note on this clone: An end of the junction does not agree with germline; a read error may underlie this. This rearrangement joins TRGV9 to TRGJ1 or TRGJ2. Looked up from germline, CDR1 is GITISATS and CDR2 is ISYDGTV (reference sequence). CDR3 length equals 12 residues. This CDR3 reads CALWGLYYKTLF. The CDR3 bases are TGTGCCTTGTGGGGGCTTTATTATAAGACACTCTTT.

Of note for this clone: A read error is likely here: a far larger clone is one base away. The V call is TRGV9, the J call TRGJ1 or TRGJ2. The germline gives CDR1 GITISATS, CDR2 ISYDGTV (reference sequence). The CDR3 has 11 amino acids. The CDR3 region is CALWEVRKNLF. The CDR3 DNA reads TGTGCCTTGTGGGAGGTGCGAAAGAATCTCTTT.

This clone was seen only a few times. The chain joins TRGV2 to TRGJ1 or TRGJ2. This CDR3 has 11 amino acids. Trimming cost V 6 bases and J 14 bases; bases outside gene matches: 13. Germline-derived CDR1 and CDR2 are EGSNGY and YDSYNSKV. The CDR3 here is CATWLGELELF. The DNA of the CDR3 is TGTGCCACCTGGTTAGGCGAGCTAGAACTCTTT.

The chain is built from TRGV9 and TRGJP. Germline values: CDR1 GITISATS, CDR2 ISYDGTV (reference sequence). Trimming at V came to 6 bases and at J to 7 bases, leaving 9 bases not matched to a gene. This CDR3 is 16 amino acids long. The CDR3 loop is CALWSLGELGKKIKVF. The CDR3 bases are TGTGCCTTGTGGTCCCTGGGGGAGTTGGGCAAAAAAATCAAGGTATTT.

The chain joins TRGV9 to TRGJP. CDR1 and CDR2 (germline): GITISATS, ISYDGTV (reference sequence). There are 16 residues in the CDR3. V lost 3 bases to trimming and J lost 7 bases; unmatched junction nucleotides: 6. The CDR3 region has the DNA TGTGCCTTGTGGGAGCCCGCCGAGTTGGGCAAAAAAATCAAGGTATTT. Amino acid sequence: CALWEPAELGKKIKVF.

Notes on this clone: This same CDR3 is encoded by further DNA sequences in the sample. The V gene is TRGV9, the J gene TRGJP. CDR3 length: 17 amino acids. V lost 0 bases to trimming and J lost 9 bases; unmatched junction nucleotides: 8. CDR1 and CDR2 (germline): GITISATS, ISYDGTV (reference sequence). CDR3 nucleotide sequence: TGTGCCTTGTGGGAGGTGCACGGTGTGTTGGGCAAAAAAATCAAGGTATTT. Its translation is CALWEVHGVLGKKIKVF.

Worth noting for this clone: The sample carries other DNA sequences with the same CDR3. V is TRGV9 and J is TRGJP. Losses at the gene ends were 3 bases for V and 4 bases for J; bases not matched to a gene: 6. This CDR3 spans 17 amino acids. Germline V CDR1 and CDR2: GITISATS, ISYDGTV (reference sequence). The CDR3 nucleotides read TGTGCCTTGTGGGAGACCCGACAAGAGTTGGGCAAAAAAATCAAGGTATTT. Protein product: CALWETRQELGKKIKVF.

V is TRGV9 and J is TRGJP. Unmatched junction bases numbered 9, after V lost 3 bases and J lost 4 bases. From germline, CDR1 is GITISATS and CDR2 ISYDGTV (reference sequence). The CDR3 is 18 amino acids. The CDR3 nucleotides read TGTGCCTTGTGGGAGCCTTACTTTCAAGAGTTGGGCAAAAAAATCAAGGTATTT. Translating it yields CALWEPYFQELGKKIKVF.

By sample fraction, this clone is medium-sized. This chain connects TRGV9 to TRGJP1. The germline V gene has CDR1 GITISATS and CDR2 ISYDGTV (reference sequence). The CDR3 covers 15 residues. The V segment lost 3 bases and the J segment 0 bases; nucleotides outside the gene matches: 4. CDR3 nucleotides: TGTGCCTTGTGGGAGACCAATACCACTGGTTGGTTCAAGATATTT. It translates to CALWETNTTGWFKIF.

About this clone: A much larger clone differs by one base, so this may be a read error. The chain joins TRGV9 to TRGJP. CDR1 and CDR2 from the germline V gene are GITISATS and ISYDGTV (reference sequence). The CDR3 extends over 18 amino acids. CDR3 DNA sequence: TGTGCCTTGTGGGAGGTGATGCCGCAAGAGTCGGGCAAAAAAATCAAGGTATTT. Encoded protein: CALWEVMPQESGKKIKVF.